This T cell receptor beta chain was obtained from a study of patients and donors after allogeneic stem cell transplantation. TCRdb used MiXCR to reprocess the RT-PCR reads, holding one entry per CDR3 protein. The sample comprises 70,000 or so distinct CDR3 sequences, approximately 26% of which are singletons, and about 30% rests with the top ten. The germline gives CDR1 LNHNV, CDR2 YYDKDF (reference sequence). The germline V and J ends were trimmed by 0 bases and 0 bases, with 10 bases remaining between them. There are 16 residues in the CDR3. This receptor was obtained from a human donor who was either an allogeneic HSCT recipient or a stem cell or donor lymphocyte infusion donor (not recorded which). It is not recorded whose cells these are; they may come from a transplant donor. Sample: blood, either unsorted or a sorted T cell fraction (not recorded which). The chain uses TRBV15 and TRBJ2-3; D is undetermined. The CDR3 region has the DNA TGTGCCACCAGCAGAGATTTTCGGCCTAGCACAGATACGCAGTATTTT. Its protein product is CATSRDFRPSTDTQYF.